One and the same sample provided the 5 T cell receptor beta chains below, sequenced in a study of human T cells and chemical hapten exposure. TCRdb independently ran MiXCR on the RACE reads; one entry per CDR3 protein. This sample has about 120,000 distinct CDR3 sequences, with roughly 13% found just once. Stated time point: patch test 1, 2 weeks after DPC sensitization. The treatment: therapeutic diphenylcyclopropenone sensitization with weekly scalp DPC. The sample consisted of whole blood, taken in connection with sensitization to the hapten diphenylcyclopropenone (DPC). The receptors here all came from a man aged 18-30 years with alopecia areata. Some clones in this sample may be carry-over from other donors' samples.

Ten or more counts support this clonotype. The rearrangement joins TRBV6-2 or TRBV6-3 to TRBJ2-4; perhaps TRBD1 as D (8 bases). V was pared by 5 bases and J by 0 bases, with 29 bases between. There are 21 residues in the CDR3. In germline, CDR1 is MNHEY, CDR2 SVGEGT. DNA of the CDR3: TGTGCCAGCAGTCAAATCAACCAGGGGGCGACGGGAGGATTAGCCAAAAACATTCAGTACTTC. Amino acid sequence: CASSQINQGATGGLAKNIQYF.

This chain joins TRBV20-1 and TRBJ2-7; D is ambiguous. The V end lost 4 bases, the J end lost 1 base, and 5 bases lay between the germline ends. Germline CDR1 reads DFQATT; CDR2 reads SNEGSKA (reference sequence). This CDR3 has 11 amino acids. The CDR3: CSATISYEQYF. Written as DNA, the CDR3 is TGCAGTGCTACCATTTCCTACGAGCAGTACTTC.

This clonotype was recorded a few times. V and J are TRBV5-1 and TRBJ2-5; TRBD1 agrees at 7 bases. The CDR3 is 15 residues long. CDR1 SGHRS and CDR2 YFSETQ come from the germline V gene. With 1 base clipped from V and 5 bases from J, the junction kept 8 bases outside the gene matches. The CDR3 region is CASSLSGQALETQYF. CDR3 nucleotide sequence: TGCGCCAGCAGCTTGAGTGGACAGGCCCTGGAGACCCAGTACTTC.

This clonotype came up a few times. The V and J genes are TRBV10-3 and TRBJ2-7; possible D gene TRBD2, 6 bases. V lost 0 bases and J lost 9, with 15 bases in between. The CDR3 is 14 residues long. The germline CDR1 and CDR2 sequences are ENHRY and SYGVKD. The CDR3 DNA follows: TGTGCCATCAGTGAGTCAACGGGGGACCGGTGGCAGTACTTC. It translates to CAISESTGDRWQYF.

The chain is built from TRBV20-1 and TRBJ2-2; 9 bases map to TRBD1. The germline V gene encodes CDR1 DFQATT and CDR2 SNEGSKA (reference sequence). Trimming cost V 0 bases and J 7 bases; bases outside gene matches: 6. This CDR3 has 15 amino acids. The CDR3 spells CSARDGQGTGGELFF. Written as DNA, the CDR3 is TGCAGTGCTAGAGACGGACAGGGGACGGGCGGGGAGCTGTTTTTT.